A selection of T cell receptor beta chains follows, all from one sample in a study of blood T cell repertoires in COVID-19. The table came from immunoSEQ multiplex PCR; TCRdb's copy has only in-frame clones and leaves some out. This table holds roughly 130,000 clones, more than 75% found once. Sample: peripheral blood. These receptors were collected from a man older than 75 with acute or convalescent COVID-19. Each CDR3 is given with its conserved first and last residue. D genes are given only for firm matches. The size field is filled for only some rows; it gives once, few, many or a size class.

>TRBJ2-5|TRBV7-8|-|-
TGTGCCAGCAGCTCCGGACCGGGAAGGGTGGAAGAGACCCAGTACTTC
CASSSGPGRVEETQYF
>TRBJ2-7|TRBV3-1/TRBV3-2|TRBD1|-
TGTGCCAGCAGCCACTGGGACAGGGACTACGAGCAGTACTTC
CASSHWDRDYEQYF
>TRBJ2-7|TRBV14|-|-
TGTGCCAGCAGCCAAATTCGCTACGAGCAGTACTTC
CASSQIRYEQYF
>TRBJ2-2|TRBV11-3|TRBD2|-
TGTGCCAGCAGCTCCCTGACTAGCGGGGGTACCGGGGAGCTGTTTTTT
CASSSLTSGGTGELFF
>TRBJ2-7|TRBV5-8|-|-
TGTGCCAGCAGCTTGGCTCTCGACAGAATCGCCGACGAGCAGTACTTC
CASSLALDRIADEQYF
>TRBJ2-3|TRBV5-1|TRBD2|once
TGCGCCAGCAGCGGAGGGACTACTAGCACAGATACGCAGTATTTT
CASSGGTTSTDTQYF
>TRBJ2-7|TRBV9|-|-
TGTGCCAGCAGCCCGGGTGGGTTATCCTCCTACGAGCAGTACTTC
CASSPGGLSSYEQYF
>TRBJ2-2|TRBV14|-|once
TGTGCCAGCAGCGGGGCCCGGATGCCGACCACCGGGGAGCTGTTTTTT
CASSGARMPTTGELFF
>TRBJ1-6|TRBV7-9|-|few
TGTGCCAGCAGCCGTCCTTCGGAGTATTCACCCCTCCACTTT
CASSRPSEYSPLHF
>TRBJ1-1|TRBV28|TRBD1|-
TGTGCCAGCAGCCTATATGGGACAGCTGAAGCTTTCTTT
CASSLYGTAEAFF
>TRBJ2-1|TRBV19|-|-
TGTGCCAGTAGTAGGGAGACTAGTTTACGTGTTGAGCAGTTCTTC
CASSRETSLRVEQFF
>TRBJ1-4|TRBV9|TRBD1|few
TGTGCCAGCAGCCCCGACATTAGGAGACAGGGGGAAAAACTGTTTTTT
CASSPDIRRQGEKLFF
>TRBJ1-2|TRBV19|-|-
TGTGCCAGTAGTATAATGGACGGATCGGACTACTATGGCTACACCTTC
CASSIMDGSDYYGYTF
>TRBJ2-7|TRBV5-4|TRBD1|-
TGTGCCAGCAGCTTGTGGGACAGGGGCCTCTACGAGCAGTACTTC
CASSLWDRGLYEQYF
>TRBJ2-2|TRBV27|TRBD1|once
TGTGCCAGCAGCCGTACCGGGACAGGGATTACCGGGGAGCTGTTTTTT
CASSRTGTGITGELFF
>TRBJ1-4|TRBV7-9|-|-
TGTGCCAGCAGACCACAGATCGAAAAACTGTTTTTT
CASRPQIEKLFF
>TRBJ2-1|TRBV5-4|-|-
TGTGCCAGCAGCCCAGGGGGGTACGGCTCCTACAATGAGCAGTTCTTC
CASSPGGYGSYNEQFF
>TRBJ1-1|TRBV13|-|few
TGTGCCAGCAGCGTTCATCTCGGCACTGAAGCTTTCTTT
CASSVHLGTEAFF
>TRBJ2-3|TRBV28|TRBD1|once
TGTGCCAGCAGTTCGACAGGGGGCGGAACAGATACGCAGTATTTT
CASSSTGGGTDTQYF
>TRBJ2-3|TRBV7-2|TRBD1|-
TGTGCCAGCAGCTTAGTAGGCAGGGGGCGCAGGGATACGCAGTATTTT
CASSLVGRGRRDTQYF
>TRBJ1-1|TRBV4-1|-|-
TGCGCCAGCAGCTACGGAAAGGACATGAACACTGAAGCTTTCTTT
CASSYGKDMNTEAFF
>TRBJ1-2|TRBV15|-|-
TGTGCCACCAGCCCGGACAGAAGCTATGGCTACACCTTC
CATSPDRSYGYTF
>TRBJ2-7|TRBV5-5|-|-
TGTGCCAGCAGCTTGGAGGGGATTGGCCACCACGAGCAGTACTTC
CASSLEGIGHHEQYF
>TRBJ1-2|TRBV24-1|-|-
TGTGCCACCTCCTCAGGGGTGAGGTCCGATGGCTACACCTTC
CATSSGVRSDGYTF
>TRBJ2-3|TRBV11-3|TRBD1|-
TGTGCCAGCAGCTTGAGGACAGGGGCTGTAGATACGCAGTATTTT
CASSLRTGAVDTQYF
>TRBJ2-5|TRBV5-1|TRBD2|-
TGCGCCAGCAGCTTTACTAGCGGGGGGCCTTCAATCGAGACCCAGTACTTC
CASSFTSGGPSIETQYF
>TRBJ2-1|TRBV7-2|TRBD2|-
TGTGCCAGCAGCTTGGGTAGCGGGGGGACTTACAATGAGCAGTTCTTC
CASSLGSGGTYNEQFF
>TRBJ1-2|TRBV28|TRBD1|-
TGTGCCAGCAGTCCCGCGGGGACAGAGGGCATTGGCGACACCTTC
CASSPAGTEGIGDTF
>TRBJ1-5|TRBV20-1|TRBD1|few
TGCAGTGCTAGTCAGGGACAGGTCCATCAGCCCCAGCATTTT
CSASQGQVHQPQHF
>TRBJ2-2|TRBV2|TRBD1|-
TGTGCCAGCAGTGAGACCGGGACAGACACCGGGGAGCTGTTTTTT
CASSETGTDTGELFF
>TRBJ1-3|TRBV6-2/TRBV6-3|-|-
TGTGCCAGCAGTCTGGACAGCGGAAACACCATATATTTT
CASSLDSGNTIYF
>TRBJ1-1|TRBV24-1|-|-
TGTGCCAGTCCGGGACAAGTGAACACTGAAGCTTTCTTT
CASPGQVNTEAFF
>TRBJ2-7|TRBV6-2/TRBV6-3|-|-
TGTGCCAGCAGCATTCAGAGAACAGGGACCTACGAGCAGTACTTC
CASSIQRTGTYEQYF
>TRBJ1-4|TRBV4-3|TRBD1|-
TGCGCCAGCAGCCAAGATCAAAGACAGGGTTTTGGAAAACTGTTTTTT
CASSQDQRQGFGKLFF
>TRBJ1-2|TRBV5-6|-|-
TGTGCCAGCAGCTTGTTGGCAGGGTGGTACTATGGCTACACCTTC
CASSLLAGWYYGYTF
>TRBJ1-2|TRBV19|-|-
TGTGCCAGTAGTATTCAGGAGTTGGGAGGGACCGCTTTCTCCTTC
CASSIQELGGTAFSF
>TRBJ1-2|TRBV7-6|-|once
TGTGCCAGCAGCTTAGGAGGGTACGATGGCTACACCTTC
CASSLGGYDGYTF
>TRBJ2-3|TRBV7-6|TRBD2|-
TGTGCCAGCACCCCGTCGGTAGCGGGGGGGCGGGGCACAGATACGCAGTATTTT
CASTPSVAGGRGTDTQYF
>TRBJ2-2|TRBV2|TRBD2|once
TGTGCCAGCAGACCAAGCGGGGGGCGCACCGGGGAGCTGTTTTTT
CASRPSGGRTGELFF
>TRBJ2-2|TRBV24-1|TRBD1|-
TGTGCCACCAGTGCCAGCCGGGACAGGGAAACCGGGGAGCTGTTTTTT
CATSASRDRETGELFF
>TRBJ2-5|TRBV20-1|-|-
TGCAGTGCTAGTTCAGGGAACCAAGAGACCCAGTACTTC
CSASSGNQETQYF
>TRBJ2-3|TRBV5-1|-|-
TGCGCCAGCAGCTTGGCTGCGGGGACGCCAGATACGCAGTATTTT
CASSLAAGTPDTQYF
>TRBJ2-5|TRBV5-1|-|-
TGCGCCAGCAGCTTCGAGGGGGGGCCGGGAGAGACCCAGTACTTC
CASSFEGGPGETQYF
>TRBJ2-1|TRBV20-1|-|-
TGCAGTGCTAGTAGGGGTCCGCTTGGTGAGCAGTTCTTC
CSASRGPLGEQFF
>TRBJ1-6|TRBV7-2|-|-
TGTGCCAGCAGCCACGGGACTAACGATAATTCACCCCTCCACTTT
CASSHGTNDNSPLHF
>TRBJ2-1|TRBV27|TRBD2|-
TGTGCCAGCAGTTCCCAGGGACTAGCGTTGGGTGAGCAGTTCTTC
CASSSQGLALGEQFF
>TRBJ2-7|TRBV28|-|-
TGTGCCAGCATGGGAGCCTACGAGCAGTACTTC
CASMGAYEQYF
>TRBJ1-2|TRBV18|TRBD1|-
TGTGCCAGCTCACCACCGCTACAGGGGGTCCAAGGCTACACCTTC
CASSPPLQGVQGYTF
>TRBJ2-1|TRBV9|-|-
TGTGCCAGCAGCAAATCTTCCCCCGGGGCCTACAATGAGCAGTTCTTC
CASSKSSPGAYNEQFF
>TRBJ1-5|TRBV28|-|-
TGTGCCAGCAGCATACTCAGGGGCCATCAGCCCCAGCATTTT
CASSILRGHQPQHF
>TRBJ2-3|TRBV11-2|-|-
TGTGCCAGCAGGGGTGGGGCAGCCACAGATACGCAGTATTTT
CASRGGAATDTQYF
>TRBJ1-2|TRBV2|-|-
TGTGCCAGCAGGAGGGAAAGGGAGGGGGGCTACACCTTC
CASRREREGGYTF
>TRBJ1-1|TRBV12-3/TRBV12-4|TRBD1|-
TGTGCCAGCACCTTGACAGGGGTGGGTGAAGCTTTCTTT
CASTLTGVGEAFF
>TRBJ2-7|TRBV19|TRBD1|-
TGTGCCAGTGGGACAGGGGAGCGATACGAGCAGTACTTC
CASGTGERYEQYF
>TRBJ2-5|TRBV11-2|-|once
TGTGCCAGCAGCTTAGATAGGGGAAAACAAGAGACCCAGTACTTC
CASSLDRGKQETQYF
>TRBJ1-5|TRBV7-9|-|-
TGTGCCAGCAGCCCCGACAGTCTGAATCAGCCCCAGCATTTT
CASSPDSLNQPQHF
>TRBJ1-2|TRBV30|-|-
TGTGCCTGGAGCTGGGGCTTGGGGTATGGCTACACCTTC
CAWSWGLGYGYTF
>TRBJ1-6|TRBV19|-|-
TGTGCCAGTAGTGCCGGGGTTTACTCCTATAATTCACCCCTCCACTTT
CASSAGVYSYNSPLHF
>TRBJ1-1|TRBV7-3|-|-
TGTGCCAGCAGCCCACAGGGGAACACTGAAGCTTTCTTT
CASSPQGNTEAFF